In this sample, the clone carrying this TCR beta chain turned up once. Measured with immunoSEQ multiplex PCR; TCRdb has only the in-frame clones, and not every one. The sample lists approximately 51,000 clones; about 77% were seen once. This record comes from a study of OX40 agonist ivuxolimab in advanced cancers. This CDR3 is built from 17 residues. This clonotype was obtained from an adult with an advanced solid tumor such as melanoma, head and neck, liver or kidney cancer. V usage is TRBV21-1 and J usage is TRBJ2-3; the D call in the table, TRBD2, was not verified against the DNA. TRBV21-1 is a pseudogene locus. Here the sequenced sample was CD4+ or CD8+ T cells sorted from blood, taken in a trial of the OX40 agonist ivuxolimab. CDR3: CASSKVNLAGGRDTQYF. The CDR3 DNA reads as TGTGCCAGCAGCAAAGTTAATCTAGCGGGAGGTAGAGATACGCAGTATTTT.